This is a list of T cell receptor beta chains from one sample in a study of blood T cell repertoires in COVID-19. The method was immunoSEQ multiplex PCR; TCRdb's version includes in-frame clones alone and lacks a portion of them. Of roughly 68,000 clones listed, approximately 88% are singletons. The material sequenced was peripheral blood. Receptor source: a human donor in a cohort sampled during active COVID-19. Both conserved end residues are part of each CDR3. Each record gives: D gene, clone size, J gene, V gene, CDR3 protein, CDR3 DNA. The D gene is left open where the match is weak. Part of the rows lack a size; the others show once, few, many or a class for expanded clones.

d_call: TRBD2
clone_size: NA
j_call: TRBJ2-1
v_call: TRBV19
cdr3_aa: CASSIGLAGIEQFF
cdr3_nt: TGTGCCAGTAGTATCGGACTAGCGGGTATTGAGCAGTTCTTC

d_call: NA
clone_size: NA
j_call: TRBJ2-1
v_call: TRBV19
cdr3_aa: CASSRSGDNYNEQFF
cdr3_nt: TGTGCCAGTAGTAGGTCGGGGGATAACTACAATGAGCAGTTCTTC

d_call: TRBD1
clone_size: few
j_call: TRBJ1-1
v_call: TRBV5-6
cdr3_aa: CASSPGTGGEAFF
cdr3_nt: TGTGCCAGCAGCCCGGGGACAGGGGGTGAAGCTTTCTTT

d_call: NA
clone_size: NA
j_call: TRBJ2-4
v_call: TRBV6-5
cdr3_aa: CASSGGIPKNIQYF
cdr3_nt: TGTGCCAGCAGCGGAGGAATTCCCAAAAACATTCAGTACTTC

d_call: TRBD1
clone_size: NA
j_call: TRBJ2-7
v_call: TRBV5-4
cdr3_aa: CASSLRDRGTFEQYF
cdr3_nt: TGTGCCAGCTCCCTGAGGGACAGGGGTACCTTCGAGCAGTACTTC

d_call: TRBD2
clone_size: NA
j_call: TRBJ2-5
v_call: TRBV2
cdr3_aa: CASSEWLAGGQETQYF
cdr3_nt: TGTGCCAGCAGTGAATGGTTAGCGGGGGGTCAAGAGACCCAGTACTTC

d_call: TRBD2
clone_size: NA
j_call: TRBJ2-7
v_call: TRBV4-3
cdr3_aa: CASSARTLRDYDKVEQYF
cdr3_nt: TGCGCCAGCAGCGCGAGAACCCTCCGGGACTACGATAAGGTGGAGCAGTACTTC

d_call: TRBD1
clone_size: NA
j_call: TRBJ1-5
v_call: TRBV28
cdr3_aa: CASSFGDSSNQPQHF
cdr3_nt: TGTGCCAGCAGTTTCGGGGACAGCAGCAATCAGCCCCAGCATTTT

d_call: NA
clone_size: NA
j_call: TRBJ1-4
v_call: TRBV21-1
cdr3_aa: CASSKARGDEKLFF
cdr3_nt: TGTGCCAGCAGCAAAGCCAGGGGAGATGAAAAACTGTTTTTT

d_call: NA
clone_size: NA
j_call: TRBJ1-1
v_call: TRBV6-1
cdr3_aa: CASSEAVGRDTEAFF
cdr3_nt: TGTGCCAGCAGTGAAGCGGTTGGGAGGGACACTGAAGCTTTCTTT